Below, one TCR beta chain is given with its context. Antigen unknown. The data were taken from a study of cytomegalovirus exposure and HLA in healthy donors. The study, taken as a whole, reports: Per published reports, the classifier diagnosed cytomegalovirus status with high specificity and sensitivity.

The germline CDR1 and CDR2 sequences are SEHNR and FQNEAQ (reference sequence). The CDR3 is 14 amino acids. V dropped 1 base and J dropped 2 bases, with 8 bases sitting between them. The PCR used 60 Vbeta and 13 Jbeta primers. TCRdb keeps only in-frame clones here, not all; method: immunoSEQ multiplex PCR. The table lists about 110,000 clones, roughly 15% of them singletons. This TCR came from a female donor in good health and CMV-seronegative. The specimen was PBMCs. The chain couples TRBV7-9 to TRBJ1-2; D is unresolved. CDR3 sequence reads: CASSLGRKNYGYTF. In DNA, the CDR3 is TGTGCCAGCAGCTTAGGCAGGAAGAACTATGGCTACACCTTC.